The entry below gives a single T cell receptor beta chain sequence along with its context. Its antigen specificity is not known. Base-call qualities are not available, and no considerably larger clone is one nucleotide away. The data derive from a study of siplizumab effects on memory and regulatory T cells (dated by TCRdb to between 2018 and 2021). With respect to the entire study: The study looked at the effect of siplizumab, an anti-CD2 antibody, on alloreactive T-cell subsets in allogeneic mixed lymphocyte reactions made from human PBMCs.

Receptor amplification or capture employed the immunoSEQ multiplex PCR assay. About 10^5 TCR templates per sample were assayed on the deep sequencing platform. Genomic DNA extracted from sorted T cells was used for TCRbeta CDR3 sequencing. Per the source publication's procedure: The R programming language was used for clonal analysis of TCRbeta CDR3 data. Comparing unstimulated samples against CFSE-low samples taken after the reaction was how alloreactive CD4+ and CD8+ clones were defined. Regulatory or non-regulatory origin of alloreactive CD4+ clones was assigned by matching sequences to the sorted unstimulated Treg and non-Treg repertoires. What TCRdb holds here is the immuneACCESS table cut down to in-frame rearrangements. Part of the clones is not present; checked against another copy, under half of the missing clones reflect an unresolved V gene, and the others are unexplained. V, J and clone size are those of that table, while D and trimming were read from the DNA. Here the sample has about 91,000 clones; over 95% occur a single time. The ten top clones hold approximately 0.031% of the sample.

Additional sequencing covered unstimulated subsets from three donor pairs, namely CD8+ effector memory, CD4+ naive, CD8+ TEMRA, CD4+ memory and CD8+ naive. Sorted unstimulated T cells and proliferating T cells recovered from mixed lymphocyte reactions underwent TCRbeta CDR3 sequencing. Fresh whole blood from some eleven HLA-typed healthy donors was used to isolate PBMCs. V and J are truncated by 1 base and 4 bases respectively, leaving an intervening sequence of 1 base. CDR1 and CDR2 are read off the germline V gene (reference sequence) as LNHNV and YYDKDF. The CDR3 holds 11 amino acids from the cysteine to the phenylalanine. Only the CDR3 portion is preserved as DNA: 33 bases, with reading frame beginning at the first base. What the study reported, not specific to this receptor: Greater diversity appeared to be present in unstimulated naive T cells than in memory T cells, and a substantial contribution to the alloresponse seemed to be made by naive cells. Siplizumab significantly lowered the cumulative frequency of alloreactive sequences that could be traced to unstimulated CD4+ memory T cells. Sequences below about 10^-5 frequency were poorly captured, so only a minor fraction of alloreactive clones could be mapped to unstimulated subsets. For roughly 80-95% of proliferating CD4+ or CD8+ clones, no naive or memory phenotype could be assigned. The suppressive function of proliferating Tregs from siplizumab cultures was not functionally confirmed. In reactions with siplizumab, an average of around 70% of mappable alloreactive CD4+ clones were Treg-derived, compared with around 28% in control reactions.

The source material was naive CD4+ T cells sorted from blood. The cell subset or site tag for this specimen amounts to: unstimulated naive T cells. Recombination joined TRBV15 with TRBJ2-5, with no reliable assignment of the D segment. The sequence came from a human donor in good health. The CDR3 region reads CATSRGETQYF. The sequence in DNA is TGTGCCACCAGCAGAGGAGAGACCCAGTACTTC.